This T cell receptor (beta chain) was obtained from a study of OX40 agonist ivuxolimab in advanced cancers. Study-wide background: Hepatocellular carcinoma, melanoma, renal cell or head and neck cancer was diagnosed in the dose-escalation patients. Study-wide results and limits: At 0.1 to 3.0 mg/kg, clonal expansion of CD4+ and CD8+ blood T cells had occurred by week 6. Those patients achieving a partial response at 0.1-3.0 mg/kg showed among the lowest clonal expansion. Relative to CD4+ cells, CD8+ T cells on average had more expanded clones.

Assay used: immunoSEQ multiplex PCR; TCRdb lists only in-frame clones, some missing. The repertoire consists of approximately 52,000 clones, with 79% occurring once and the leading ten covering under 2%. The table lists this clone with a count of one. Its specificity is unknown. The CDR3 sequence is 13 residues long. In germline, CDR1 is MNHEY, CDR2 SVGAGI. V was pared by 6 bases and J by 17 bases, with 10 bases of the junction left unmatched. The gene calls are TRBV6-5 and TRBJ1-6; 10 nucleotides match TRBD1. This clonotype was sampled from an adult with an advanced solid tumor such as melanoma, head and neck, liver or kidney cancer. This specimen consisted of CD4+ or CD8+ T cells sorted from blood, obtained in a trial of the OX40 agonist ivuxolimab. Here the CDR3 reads CASSLAQGTGVHF. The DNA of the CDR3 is TGTGCCAGCAGCCTCGCCCAGGGGACAGGGGTCCACTTT.